The T cell receptor (beta chain) under discussion was sequenced for a study of CD8 T cells in Susac syndrome. Reverse transcription of about 0.45 to 1 ug RNA was performed with random hexamers. Amplification of TCR beta CDR3 by immunoSEQ multiplex PCR spanned 54 Vbeta and 13 Jbeta. TCRdb reanalysed the immunoSEQ multiplex PCR reads using MiXCR and keeps one entry per CDR3 protein. Of more than 250,000 distinct CDR3 sequences in the sample, just over 90% were seen once. V shed 1 base, J shed 15 bases, and the junction held 14 bases outside the gene matches. Germline V CDR1 and CDR2: SEHNR, FQNEAQ (reference sequence). CDR3 size: 15 residues. TCR beta from blood CD8+ and CD4+ T cells was sequenced. The multiple sclerosis controls were treatment-naive patients, and their relapsing-remitting disease was stable or active. FACS was used to enrich TEMRA cells, whereas the CD8+ and CD4+ T cells were obtained by negative isolation.

The chain is built from TRBV7-9 and TRBJ2-1, with TRBD2 matching over 8 bases. The sequence came from a human donor with multiple sclerosis. Sequenced material: CD4+ T cells from PBMCs. CDR3 amino acids: CASSLVGREGRGVFF. Here the CDR3 DNA reads TGTGCCAGCAGCTTAGTCGGTCGGGAGGGCCGCGGTGTGTTCTTC.